The source of this TCR beta chain is a study of T-cell reconstitution after alpha-beta-depleted transplantation in children. CDR1 and CDR2 (germline): MNHNS, SASEGT. The CDR3 has 16 residues. Trimming stripped 1 base from V and 0 bases from J, with 13 bases between. This clonotype was detected many times. Using unique molecular identifiers, the investigators prepared the TCRbeta library. TCRdb reprocessed the PCR reads via MiXCR and lists one record per CDR3 protein. The sample consists of some 200,000 distinct CDR3 sequences, more than 7.5% of them appearing once. The clonotype was recovered from a human donor who donated a stem cell graft to a child with SCID. The material sequenced was PBMCs from the stem cell graft donor, taken from the stem cell graft. This rearrangement joins TRBV6-1 to TRBJ2-7; no definite D call. The CDR3 protein is CASSEGLGRSSYEQYF. The CDR3 nucleotides are TGTGCCAGCAGTGAAGGTCTAGGGCGAAGCTCCTACGAGCAGTACTTC.